A selection of T cell receptor beta chains follows, all from one sample in a study of T-cell reconstitution after alpha-beta-depleted transplantation in children. Using its own MiXCR run on the PCR reads, TCRdb lists one record per CDR3 protein. The sample records about 400,000 distinct CDR3 sequences, 16% being singletons. The specimen comprised PBMCs, mostly from graft donor cells, sampled 360 days after TCRalphabeta/CD19-depleted stem cell transplant. The receptors were gathered from a boy in the first two years of life who had a stem cell transplant for Wiskott-Aldrich syndrome, so the T cells may come from the graft donor. Both conserved end residues are part of each CDR3. Fields, in order: V gene, D gene, J gene, CDR3 protein. The D gene is left open where the match is weak.

>TRBV10-2|TRBD2|TRBJ2-3
CEILTGGPTDTQYF
>TRBV24-1|TRBD1|TRBJ2-5
CATIFLRPLRQGEGETQYF
>TRBV24-1|NA|TRBJ2-2
CATSDSFPLAGHTGELFF
>TRBV2|NA|TRBJ2-7
CASSEHSLSSYEQYF
>TRBV24-1|NA|TRBJ2-2
CATSDSFQGYTGELFF
>TRBV5-1|TRBD2|TRBJ2-7
CASSLSGSHTTGSYEQYF
>TRBV7-2|NA|TRBJ2-5
CASSLAPRGGGQETQYF
>TRBV12-3/TRBV12-4|NA|TRBJ2-4
CASSWDRDNKNIQYF
>TRBV12-3/TRBV12-4|TRBD2|TRBJ2-3
CASKIAGVRTDTQYF
>TRBV25-1|NA|TRBJ2-5
CASSESSRERETQYF
>TRBV29-1|NA|TRBJ1-2
CSAGGGYGYTF
>TRBV18|TRBD1|TRBJ2-2
CASSPRRTGVVTGELFF
>TRBV10-3|TRBD2|TRBJ2-1
CAIEAGTSGINEQFF
>TRBV30|NA|TRBJ2-2
CAWSVRGSRVTGELFF
>TRBV3-1|NA|TRBJ2-5
CASSQNWGWETQYF
>TRBV24-1|TRBD1|TRBJ2-1
CATSDSTGANEQFF
>TRBV19|TRBD1|TRBJ1-1
CASSKFIPVPTGRNTEAFF
>TRBV15|TRBD2|TRBJ2-5
CATRLAPQETQYF
>TRBV4-1|NA|TRBJ2-5
CASSQGLLETQYF
>TRBV24-1|TRBD1|TRBJ2-7
CATSDRQGSYEQYF
>TRBV12-3/TRBV12-4|TRBD2|TRBJ2-5
CASSFFERGGYETQYF
>TRBV30|TRBD1|TRBJ2-7
CAWSDGQGRSYEQYF
>TRBV5-1|NA|TRBJ2-3
CASSLKVEGTQYF
>TRBV6-1|NA|TRBJ2-3
CASSATSTLLTDTQYF
>TRBV6-6|NA|TRBJ2-5
CASSRVETQYF
>TRBV3-1|NA|TRBJ2-7
CASSQGSDRSREQYF
>TRBV5-1|NA|TRBJ2-3
CASSSRRAAQFTDTQYF
>TRBV13|NA|TRBJ2-2
CASTHREAPMKNTGELFF
>TRBV6-1|NA|TRBJ2-7
CASRQQFTSYEQYF
>TRBV7-7|TRBD2|TRBJ2-2
CASSLEAGTGELFF
>TRBV29-1|NA|TRBJ2-3
CSALDRQDTQYF
>TRBV4-2|NA|TRBJ2-3
CASRIDGGPLGTDTQYF
>TRBV7-2|NA|TRBJ2-5
CASRAILGGTQYF
>TRBV5-5|TRBD2|TRBJ2-2
CASSFWSLAGLTGELFF
>TRBV24-1|NA|TRBJ2-2
CATSDLSGPYTGELFF
>TRBV4-1|NA|TRBJ2-3
CASSLYSGPAPLGPDTQYF
>TRBV7-9|NA|TRBJ2-6
CALSISSGANVLTF
>TRBV21-1|NA|TRBJ2-1
CASSKKGQGASEQFF
>TRBV4-3|TRBD2|TRBJ2-3
CASSQVSSSGRAFSTDTQYF
>TRBV6-5|TRBD1|TRBJ1-2
CASSYSPTGGIGGYTF
>TRBV2|TRBD1|TRBJ2-5
CASRRRTGGGETQYF
>TRBV10-3|NA|TRBJ2-7
CATSYRTDAQYF
>TRBV3-1|TRBD1|TRBJ2-7
CASSQDPDRAGEQYF
>TRBV20-1|TRBD2|TRBJ2-1
CSAMRTSGGSYNEQFF
>TRBV20-1|TRBD1|TRBJ2-3
CSAKAWTGGDTDTQYF
>TRBV12-3/TRBV12-4|NA|TRBJ2-3
CASRGRGWFDLVPSTDTQYF
>TRBV20-1|NA|TRBJ2-1
CSAAATTQFF
>TRBV5-1|NA|TRBJ2-3
CASSLRTSNTDTQYF
>TRBV11-2|NA|TRBJ2-2
CASSPLKTSPNSGELFF
>TRBV12-3/TRBV12-4|NA|TRBJ2-7
CASSLAGRSEQYF
>TRBV5-1|NA|TRBJ2-2
CASSPGGQLANTGELFF
>TRBV7-9|TRBD1|TRBJ2-7
CASSSGQGVTFEQYF
>TRBV5-1|TRBD2|TRBJ2-1
CASSPGLAGSEQFF
>TRBV5-1|TRBD2|TRBJ2-7
CASSRSSGPYEQYF
>TRBV29-1|TRBD2|TRBJ2-1
CSIEGLTSYNEQFF